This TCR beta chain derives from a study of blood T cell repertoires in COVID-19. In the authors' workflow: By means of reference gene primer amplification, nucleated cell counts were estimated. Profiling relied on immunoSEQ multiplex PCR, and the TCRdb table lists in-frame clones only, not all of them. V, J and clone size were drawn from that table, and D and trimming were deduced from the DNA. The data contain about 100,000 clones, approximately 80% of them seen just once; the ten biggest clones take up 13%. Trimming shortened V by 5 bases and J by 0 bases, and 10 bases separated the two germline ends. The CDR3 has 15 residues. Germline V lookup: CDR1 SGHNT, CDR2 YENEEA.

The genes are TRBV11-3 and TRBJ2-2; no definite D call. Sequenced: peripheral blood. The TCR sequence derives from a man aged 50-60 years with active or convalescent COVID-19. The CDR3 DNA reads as TGTGCCAGCAGCCCACCCCCGGCGAACACCGGGGAGCTGTTTTTT. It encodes CASSPPPANTGELFF.